Each of the 29 T cell receptor beta chains below was sequenced from the same sample in a study of cytomegalovirus exposure and HLA in healthy donors. PCR amplification relied on 60 Vbeta primers (plus 13 Jbeta primers). The assay was immunoSEQ multiplex PCR, and TCRdb's table has in-frame clones only and misses some. Seen here are some 180,000 clones, 70% to 80% observed once, and the top ten hold around 4.3%. Sequenced input: PBMCs. These receptors were taken from a woman in her 30s in good health and CMV-seropositive.

The genes are TRBV10-3 and TRBJ2-7; TRBD2 aligns across 11 bases. Looked up from germline, CDR1 is ENHRY and CDR2 is SYGVKD. The J segment lost 3 bases and the V segment lost 4 bases, leaving 14 bases of the junction unmatched. CDR3 size: 18 residues. CDR3 sequence: CAISAAGTSGLRVYEQYF. The CDR3 region has the DNA TGTGCCATCAGTGCAGCCGGGACTAGCGGACTCAGGGTCTACGAGCAGTACTTC.

The chain joins TRBV7-8 to TRBJ1-2; the D gene is possibly TRBD1 (5 bases). The CDR3 has 15 amino acids. With 3 bases removed from V and 4 bases from J, the gap between germline ends came to 15 bases. Germline-derived CDR1 and CDR2 are SGHVS and FQNEAQ. Here the CDR3 reads CASSFGRTTAYGYTF. The CDR3 region has the DNA TGTGCCAGCAGCTTCGGTCGTACGACAGCCTATGGCTACACCTTC.

This clone was detected a few times. J is TRBJ2-7 and V is TRBV6-5; 9 bases are a match to TRBD1. The CDR3 sequence is 16 residues long. Germline assignment: CDR1 MNHEY and CDR2 SVGAGI. J gave up 0 bases and V 3 bases, and 6 bases lay outside the gene matches. The CDR3 coding sequence is TGTGCCAGCAGTTATGGGACAGGGACCTTCTCCTACGAGCAGTACTTC. Translating gives CASSYGTGTFSYEQYF.

The chain employs TRBV5-1 and TRBJ2-7; 7 positions agree with TRBD1. Germline CDR1 SGHRS, CDR2 YFSETQ. V gave up 2 bases and J gave up 2 bases; unmatched junction bases: 7. This CDR3 spans 15 amino acids. The CDR3 protein is CASSFTGVATYEQYF. The DNA for the CDR3 is TGCGCCAGCAGCTTCACAGGGGTTGCAACCTACGAGCAGTACTTC.

The J gene is TRBJ2-5, the V gene TRBV7-2; possibly TRBD1 for D (5 bases). Trimming shortened V by 1 base and J by 2 bases, and 17 bases separated the two germline ends. The CDR3 spans 17 residues. Germline V gene sequence: CDR1 SGHTA, CDR2 FQGNSA. The CDR3 sequence: CASSLVVGVPPQETQYF. The CDR3 DNA reads as TGTGCCAGCAGCTTAGTGGTAGGGGTGCCACCTCAAGAGACCCAGTACTTC.

Only one count was recorded for this clone. This rearrangement joins TRBV7-2 to TRBJ2-7, with 10 bases fitting TRBD1. CDR3 size: 12 residues. The germline CDR1 and CDR2 sequences are SGHTA and FQGNSA. Trimming took 5 bases from V and 10 from J; bases not matched to a gene: 5. CDR3 sequence reads: CASSLDRGVQYF. In DNA, the CDR3 is TGTGCCAGCAGCCTGGACAGGGGGGTACAGTACTTC. The whole variable domain, remainder taken from reference TRBV7-2 and TRBJ2-7, is GAGVSQSPSNKVTEKGKDVELRCDPISGHTALYWYRQSLGQGLEFLIYFQGNSAPDKSGLPSDRFSAERTGGSVSTLTIQRTQQEDSAVYLCASSLDRGVQYFGPGTRLTVT.

The gene calls are TRBV7-2 and TRBJ2-7, with D maybe TRBD2 (7 bases). This CDR3 has 16 amino acids. Germline V gene data show CDR1 as SGHTA and CDR2 as FQGNSA. The V and J ends lost 2 bases and 7 bases respectively, with 21 bases between them. CDR3 residues: CASSLTGGGATGEQYF. CDR3 sequence (DNA): TGTGCCAGCAGCTTAACAGGTGGGGGGGCAACCGGGGAGCAGTACTTC.

This chain connects TRBV15 to TRBJ2-3; the match to TRBD2 covers 11 bases. CDR1 and CDR2 (germline): LNHNV, YYDKDF (reference sequence). The ends lost 5 bases at V and 3 bases at J; junction bases unmatched: 7. The CDR3 totals 16 residues. CDR3 in amino acids: CATSSLAGGATDTQYF. The CDR3, as DNA: TGTGCCACCAGCTCCTTAGCGGGGGGGGCTACAGATACGCAGTATTTT.

This chain uses TRBV10-3 with TRBJ1-3, with D maybe TRBD1 (5 bases). V gave up 9 bases and J gave up 4 bases, with 16 bases separating them. The V gene's germline CDR1 is ENHRY and CDR2 SYGVKD. The CDR3 covers 14 residues. The CDR3 loop is CAISGRQSGNTIYF. CDR3 coding DNA: TGTGCCATTTCAGGGCGTCAGTCGGGAAACACCATATATTTT.

This clone came up once. The chain carries TRBV11-3 and TRBJ2-1; 10 bases align to TRBD2. This CDR3 is built from 16 residues. After removal of 5 bases from V and 0 bases from J, the junction contained 4 bases not matched to a gene. The germline CDR1 and CDR2 sequences are SGHNT and YENEEA. The CDR3 sequence is CASSLAGDSSYNEQFF. The DNA of the CDR3 is TGTGCCAGCAGCCTAGCGGGGGATAGCTCCTACAATGAGCAGTTCTTC.

About this clone: One junction end does not reproduce the germline sequence, and a read error may be involved. V and J are TRBV25-1 and TRBJ1-2, with TRBD1 identical over 7 bases. The CDR3 is 11 residues long. CDR1 and CDR2 from the germline V gene are MGHDK and SYGVNS. CDR3 coding DNA: TGCGGGACAGTCTTTAACTATGGCTACACCTTC. This sequence encodes CGTVFNYGYTF.

The chain combines TRBV10-3 with TRBJ2-7; TRBD2 matches 9 bases. Germline loops: CDR1 ENHRY, CDR2 SYGVKD. Trimming at V came to 4 bases and at J to 8 bases, leaving 9 bases not matched to a gene. The CDR3 totals 14 residues. CDR3 bases: TGTGCCATCAGTGTTACTAGCGGGTATTTCCAGCAGTACTTC. Amino acid sequence: CAISVTSGYFQQYF.

This sequence joins TRBV9 and TRBJ2-3, with a weak D call TRBD1 (6 bases). CDR3 length: 13 residues. Germline assignment: CDR1 SGDLS and CDR2 YYNGEE. V lost 4 bases, J lost 2 bases, and 8 bases lay in between. This CDR3 is CASSYRATDTQYF. As DNA, the CDR3 is TGTGCCAGCAGCTACAGGGCCACAGATACGCAGTATTTT.

V usage is TRBV5-8 and J usage is TRBJ2-1; D might be TRBD2 (5 bases). There are 15 residues in the CDR3. The V and J ends lost 4 bases and 6 bases respectively, with 17 bases between them. Germline V gene sequence: CDR1 SGHTS, CDR2 YDEGEE. The CDR3 sequence: CASSPDSISPNEQFF. The CDR3 coding sequence is TGTGCCAGCAGCCCGGACTCCATTTCGCCCAATGAGCAGTTCTTC.

The chain combines TRBV4-3 with TRBJ2-2; 9 bases fit TRBD2. This CDR3 has 17 residues. Germline assignment: CDR1 LGHNA and CDR2 YSLEER. V was pared by 0 bases and J by 7 bases, with 9 bases of the junction left unmatched. CDR3 coding DNA: TGCGCCAGCAGCCAAGACTGGGGCGGGGGGGAGGGCGGGGAGCTGTTTTTT. This encodes CASSQDWGGGEGGELFF.

The J gene is TRBJ1-3, the V gene TRBV27, with D tentatively TRBD1 (5 bases). The CDR3 has 20 residues. V lost 0 bases and J 2 bases, leaving 23 bases between the germline ends. The germline CDR1 and CDR2 sequences are MNHEY and SMNVEV (reference sequence). DNA for the CDR3: TGTGCCAGCAGTTTATCGACCGGGACTTGGGTTCGGGGCCCTGGAAACACCATATATTTT. Encoded protein: CASSLSTGTWVRGPGNTIYF.

This chain links TRBV10-3 with TRBJ2-7; TRBD2 is a possible D gene (6 bases). Germline V gene data show CDR1 as ENHRY and CDR2 as SYGVKD. Trimming removed 6 bases at V and 0 bases at J, with 9 bases between. CDR3 length equals 13 residues. In DNA, the CDR3 is TGTGCCATCAGACGGGACTCCTCCTACGAGCAGTACTTC. Protein: CAIRRDSSYEQYF.

For this clone: One end of the junction fails to match germline, which may point to a read error. Within the sample, other DNA sequences also encode this same CDR3. This chain links TRBV13 with TRBJ1-6, with no clear D. This CDR3 is 16 amino acids long. Germline assignment: CDR1 PRHDT and CDR2 FYEKMQ (reference sequence). CDR3 bases: TGCGCCAGCAGCTTTTTTGGAGGCGATTATAATTCACCCCTCCACTTT. This sequence encodes CASSFFGGDYNSPLHF.

The gene calls are TRBV27 and TRBJ1-4; TRBD1 is a possible D gene (6 bases). The CDR3 extends over 14 amino acids. V dropped 6 bases and J dropped 1 base, with 9 bases sitting between them. The germline V gene encodes CDR1 MNHEY and CDR2 SMNVEV (reference sequence). The CDR3 reads CASRTGRTNEKLFF. CDR3 DNA: TGTGCCAGCAGAACAGGGCGAACTAATGAAAAACTGTTTTTT.

This rearrangement joins TRBV5-5 to TRBJ1-6; 9 nucleotides align to TRBD1. This CDR3 region has 16 residues. V dropped 0 bases and J dropped 9; count of bases not matched to a gene: 7. Germline V lookup: CDR1 SGHKS, CDR2 YYEKEE (reference sequence). CDR3: CASSLALGTGSSPLHF. Written as DNA, the CDR3 is TGTGCCAGCAGCTTGGCGCTAGGGACAGGGAGTTCACCCCTCCACTTT.

CDR3 residues: CASWKGGNTIYF. Written as DNA, the CDR3 is TGTGCCAGCTGGAAGGGCGGGAACACCATATATTTT. J is TRBJ1-3 and V is TRBV6-6; D gene uncertain. The CDR3 loop spans 12 amino acids. V was shortened by 8 bases and J by 7 bases, with 12 bases between the two germline ends. The germline V gene encodes CDR1 MNHNY and CDR2 SVGAGI (reference sequence).

The chain employs TRBV27 and TRBJ2-7; 9 bases line up with TRBD1. CDR3 size: 15 residues. Trimming took 5 bases from V and 4 from J; bases not matched to a gene: 9. The V gene's germline CDR1 is MNHEY and CDR2 SMNVEV (reference sequence). The CDR3 DNA reads TGTGCCAGCAGTACCCCGGGACAGGGTATGTACGAGCAGTACTTC. It codes for CASSTPGQGMYEQYF.

This clone was counted between two and nine times. This rearrangement joins TRBV19 to TRBJ1-4, with D uncertain. The CDR3 consists of 15 residues. Trimming pared 3 bases from V and 0 bases from J, leaving 8 bases between. CDR1 is LNHDA, CDR2 SQIVND, per germline (reference sequence). DNA for the CDR3: TGTGCCAGTAGTATTAGACGGGCAACTAATGAAAAACTGTTTTTT. Translation: CASSIRRATNEKLFF.

J is TRBJ2-7 and V is TRBV11-2, with D hard to call. The CDR3 consists of 15 residues. The germline V and J ends were trimmed by 0 bases and 3 bases, with 12 bases remaining between them. Germline V gene lookup returns CDR1 SGHAT and CDR2 FQNNGV. The DNA for the CDR3 is TGTGCCAGCAGCTTAGATCTGATGGCTGGCTACGAGCAGTACTTC. This sequence encodes CASSLDLMAGYEQYF.

The chain employs TRBV10-2 and TRBJ2-1, with 10 bases lining up with TRBD2. V lost 6 bases, J lost 7 bases, and 6 bases stayed unmatched. This CDR3 comprises 14 residues. CDR1 and CDR2 from the germline V gene are WSHSY and SAAADI. CDR3 sequence (DNA): TGCGCCAGCAGGAGCGGGGGGGCTCAAAATGAGCAGTTCTTC. It translates to CASRSGGAQNEQFF.

V is TRBV19 and J is TRBJ1-2, with TRBD1 identical over 7 bases. Germline lookup yields CDR1 LNHDA and CDR2 SQIVND (reference sequence). After removal of 4 bases from V and 0 bases from J, the junction contained 2 bases not matched to a gene. CDR3 length: 14 residues. This chain's CDR3 is CASSTGTANYGYTF. CDR3 in DNA: TGTGCCAGTAGTACCGGGACAGCTAACTATGGCTACACCTTC.

V and J are TRBV5-5 and TRBJ2-3, with 7 bases fitting TRBD2. CDR3 length: 15 amino acids. The V gene's germline CDR1 is SGHKS and CDR2 YYEKEE (reference sequence). With 2 bases clipped from V and 7 bases from J, the junction kept 10 bases outside the gene matches. Here the CDR3 reads CASSFGGRASNTQYF. For the CDR3, the DNA is TGTGCCAGCAGCTTCGGGGGGAGGGCCTCCAATACGCAGTATTTT.

The rearrangement links TRBV5-1 to TRBJ2-3; TRBD2 is a possible D gene (5 bases). Germline CDR1 SGHRS, CDR2 YFSETQ. Trimming took off 4 bases at V and 2 bases at J, with 8 bases between the two ends. The CDR3 is 13 residues long. DNA for the CDR3: TGCGCCAGCAGCACTAGTCTCACAGATACGCAGTATTTT. Its protein is CASSTSLTDTQYF.

As concerns this clone: The DNA is left out, because the CDR3 cannot be placed on it with certainty; the CDR3 is given as TCRdb lists it. The chain has TRBV6-1 and TRBJ1-5. The CDR3 extends over 15 residues, inclusive of both ends. The germline CDR1 and CDR2 sequences are MNHNS and SASEGT. The CDR3 sequence is CASRSVLGGNQPQHF.